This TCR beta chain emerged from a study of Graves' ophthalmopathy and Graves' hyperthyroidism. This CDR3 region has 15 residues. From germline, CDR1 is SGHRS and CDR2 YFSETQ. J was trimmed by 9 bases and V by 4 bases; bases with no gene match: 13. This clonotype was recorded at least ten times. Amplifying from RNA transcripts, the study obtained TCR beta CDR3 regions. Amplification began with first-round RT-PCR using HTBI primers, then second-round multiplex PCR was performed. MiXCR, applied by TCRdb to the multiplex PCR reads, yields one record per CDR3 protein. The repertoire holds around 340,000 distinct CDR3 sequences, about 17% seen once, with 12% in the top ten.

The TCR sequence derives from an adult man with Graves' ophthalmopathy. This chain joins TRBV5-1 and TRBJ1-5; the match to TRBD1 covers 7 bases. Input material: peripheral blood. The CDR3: CASSPGTESSRPQHF. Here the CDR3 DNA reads TGCGCCAGCAGCCCCGGGACAGAAAGTTCACGGCCCCAGCATTTT. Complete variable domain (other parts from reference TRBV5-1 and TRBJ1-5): KAGVTQTPRYLIKTRGQQVTLSCSPISGHRSVSWYQQTPGQGLQFLFEYFSETQRNKGNFPGRFSGRQFSNSRSEMNVSTLELGDSALYLCASSPGTESSRPQHFGDGTRLSIL.